This T cell receptor (beta chain) came from a study of CD8+ T cells in alopecia areata. Germline-derived CDR1 and CDR2 are MNHEY and SVGAGI. CDR3 length: 13 residues. V lost 5 bases and J lost 7, with 14 bases in between. Extraction and reverse transcription of RNA yielded cDNA as the sequencing template. Profiled with immunoSEQ multiplex PCR; TCRdb holds only in-frame clones, not every one. The sample lists 180,000 or so clones; roughly 59% were seen once. The TCR originated in a human donor with alopecia areata. J is TRBJ1-1 and V is TRBV6-5; the D is unclear. This sample comprised CD4+ T cells sorted from blood, obtained at week 0. The CDR3 is CASSPRDMGEAFF. CDR3 bases: TGTGCCAGCAGTCCCCGGGATATGGGTGAAGCTTTCTTT.